This T cell receptor (beta chain) stems from a study of blood T cell repertoires in COVID-19. Overall study: Samples came from the United States, Italy and Spain, spanning acute and convalescent COVID-19.

This clone was observed a single time. As handled by the study authors: Reference gene primer amplification yielded estimated nucleated cell counts. Profiled with immunoSEQ multiplex PCR; TCRdb holds only in-frame clones, not every one. V, J and clone size were drawn from that table, and D and trimming were deduced from the DNA. The table records roughly 250,000 clones, roughly 84% of them present only once. The CDR3 runs 17 residues. The trim removed 4 bases at V and 0 bases at J, leaving 8 bases unmatched. The germline CDR1 and CDR2 sequences are MNHEY and SVGEGT. The clonotype originates from a person between 65 and 79 years old with COVID-19, enrolled during active disease. The rearrangement uses TRBV6-2 or TRBV6-3 and TRBJ1-4, with TRBD1 matching 7 bases. The sample comprised peripheral blood. The chain's CDR3 is CASSFTRQGPTNEKLFF. As DNA, the CDR3 is TGTGCCAGCAGTTTCACACGACAGGGACCAACTAATGAAAAACTGTTTTTT.